Listed below are T cell receptor beta chains from one sample, sequenced in a study of cytotoxic CD8 clonotypes in ibrutinib-treated CLL. Only in-frame clones appear in the TCRdb table, and some are missing; sequencing was by immunoSEQ multiplex PCR. The sample includes about 50,000 clones, roughly three fifths seen only once; the top ten take 28%. Sequences were derived from PBMCs, sampled after 24 months of ibrutinib treatment. Every receptor here comes from a human donor with chronic lymphocytic leukemia. The CDR3 runs from the conserved cysteine through the conserved F or W. D genes are given only for firm matches. Clone sizes are given selectively: once, few, many, or a class where the clone is expanded.

D	size	V	J	CDR3	DNA
TRBD1	many	TRBV7-9	TRBJ2-1	CASIIEGQGHNEQFF	TGTGCCAGCATCATAGAGGGACAGGGGCACAATGAGCAGTTCTTC
TRBD2	-	TRBV5-1	TRBJ2-5	CASSGFSGGPLVSQYF	TGCGCCAGCAGCGGGTTTAGCGGGGGGCCCCTGGTTTCCCAGTACTTC
-	few	TRBV2	TRBJ1-5	CASSWTNNQPQHF	TGTGCCAGCAGCTGGACAAACAATCAGCCCCAGCATTTT
-	-	TRBV5-6	TRBJ2-7	CARVGLSYEQYF	TGTGCCAGGGTGGGCCTCTCCTACGAGCAGTACTTC
TRBD2	-	TRBV10-1	TRBJ2-3	CASSVKAGSDTQYF	TGCGCCAGCAGTGTAAAAGCGGGGTCCGATACGCAGTATTTT
-	-	TRBV2	TRBJ2-5	CASTLARGAQYF	TGTGCCAGCACACTTGCCCGGGGAGCCCAGTACTTC
TRBD2	many	TRBV4-1	TRBJ2-3	CASSQSPGLVGDTQYF	TGCGCCAGCAGCCAATCTCCGGGACTAGTAGGTGATACGCAGTATTTT
-	-	TRBV5-4	TRBJ2-7	CASSCERYYEQYF	TGTGCCAGCAGCTGTGAACGATACTACGAGCAGTACTTC
-	few	TRBV7-2	TRBJ2-7	CASSLGGPSYEQYF	TGTGCCAGCAGCTTGGGGGGTCCGTCCTACGAGCAGTACTTC
-	few	TRBV2	TRBJ2-1	CASSAGTQNEQFF	TGTGCCAGCAGTGCCGGGACCCAGAATGAGCAGTTCTTC
-	many	TRBV21-1	TRBJ2-4	CASSSRGDRQNIQYF	TGTGCCAGCAGCTCAAGGGGGGACAGACAAAACATTCAGTACTTC
TRBD2	-	TRBV27	TRBJ2-2	CASSSRGGFGGELFF	TGTGCCAGCAGTTCCCGCGGGGGTTTTGGCGGGGAGCTGTTTTTT
-	-	TRBV7-6	TRBJ1-5	CASSLALNEPQHF	TGTGCCAGCAGCTTAGCCCTGAATGAGCCCCAGCATTTT
TRBD2	few	TRBV12-5	TRBJ2-1	CASGLVQPSLSGGAIAVHEQFF	TGTGCTAGTGGTTTGGTACAGCCGTCCCTAAGCGGGGGGGCCATCGCTGTGCATGAGCAGTTCTTC
-	few	TRBV2	TRBJ2-7	CASSEIGQGSYEQYF	TGTGCCAGCAGTGAAATAGGGCAGGGAAGCTACGAGCAGTACTTC
-	once	TRBV11-2	TRBJ2-7	CASSPPGPTALEQYF	TGTGCCAGCAGCCCCCCAGGGCCCACGGCTCTCGAGCAGTACTTC
-	-	TRBV7-6	TRBJ1-6	CASSPFVGSPLHF	TGTGCCAGCAGTCCTTTTGTTGGGTCACCCCTCCACTTT
-	medium-sized	TRBV4-2	TRBJ1-1	CASSQSALNTEAFF	TGTGCCAGCAGCCAGAGCGCCCTGAACACTGAAGCTTTCTTT
-	-	TRBV6-1	TRBJ2-7	CASSEGVYEQYF	TGTGCCAGCAGTGAAGGGGTTTACGAGCAGTACTTC
TRBD2	few	TRBV7-9	TRBJ2-7	CASSLATSGGYEQYF	TGTGCCAGCAGCTTAGCGACTAGCGGGGGGTACGAGCAGTACTTC
-	few	TRBV15	TRBJ1-2	CATSRGGASSDLYGYTF	TGTGCCACCAGCAGAGGGGGGGCCAGCTCCGACCTATATGGCTACACCTTC
TRBD2	-	TRBV2	TRBJ2-5	CASSDSWGAGSQETQYF	TGTGCCAGCAGTGATTCCTGGGGAGCGGGGAGCCAAGAGACCCAGTACTTC
-	-	TRBV15	TRBJ1-1	CATSRDRDVGMNTEAFF	TGTGCCACCAGCAGAGATCGGGACGTCGGAATGAACACTGAAGCTTTCTTT
-	few	TRBV2	TRBJ1-2	CASSPGQYGYTF	TGTGCCAGCAGCCCCGGACAGTATGGCTACACCTTC
-	-	TRBV19	TRBJ1-1	CASSSPGQPNTEAFF	TGTGCCAGTAGTTCCCCCGGGCAGCCGAACACTGAAGCTTTCTTT
-	-	TRBV5-1	TRBJ2-7	CASSLGAPLEQYF	TGCGCCAGCAGCTTGGGAGCCCCGCTCGAGCAGTACTTC
-	many	TRBV11-3	TRBJ1-5	CASPLCRYSNQPQHF	TGTGCCAGCCCCCTCTGCAGATATAGCAATCAGCCCCAGCATTTT
TRBD1	-	TRBV7-8	TRBJ2-7	CASSWTGGEQYF	TGTGCCAGCAGCTGGACAGGGGGCGAGCAGTACTTC
-	-	TRBV11-2	TRBJ1-2	CASSFEGGYGYTF	TGTGCCAGCAGCTTTGAAGGGGGCTATGGCTACACCTTC
-	-	TRBV28	TRBJ1-1	CASTPGNTEAFF	TGTGCCAGCACCCCGGGGAACACTGAAGCTTTCTTT
-	-	TRBV2	TRBJ1-2	CASNETPQGGYTF	TGTGCCAGCAACGAGACCCCCCAGGGCGGCTACACCTTC
-	-	TRBV5-1	TRBJ1-2	CASSLRGNNYGYTF	TGCGCCAGCAGCTTGAGAGGGAATAACTATGGCTACACCTTC
TRBD1	-	TRBV5-4	TRBJ2-7	CASSLDRGYEQYF	TGTGCCAGCAGCTTGGACAGGGGATACGAGCAGTACTTC
TRBD1	few	TRBV5-1	TRBJ1-2	CASSSLGQGDYGYTF	TGCGCCAGCAGCTCCTTGGGACAGGGGGACTATGGCTACACCTTC
TRBD1	-	TRBV5-4	TRBJ2-7	CASSLGAGQGYEQYF	TGTGCCAGCAGCTTGGGGGCGGGACAGGGCTACGAGCAGTACTTC
TRBD1	-	TRBV27	TRBJ1-4	CASRADRGPEKLFF	TGTGCCAGCAGAGCGGACAGGGGCCCTGAAAAACTGTTTTTT
-	few	TRBV27	TRBJ1-4	CASSSLGAVNEKLFF	TGTGCCAGCAGTTCCCTCGGGGCGGTCAATGAAAAACTGTTTTTT
TRBD1	few	TRBV12-5	TRBJ2-2	CASGLPGGTGTGELFF	TGTGCTAGTGGTTTGCCAGGGGGCACGGGCACCGGGGAGCTGTTTTTT
-	many	TRBV5-6	TRBJ2-5	CASSLAQGGRETQYF	TGTGCCAGCAGCTTGGCACAGGGAGGAAGAGAGACCCAGTACTTC
-	-	TRBV29-1	TRBJ2-1	CSAGGQGEGEQFF	TGCAGCGCGGGGGGGCAGGGGGAAGGTGAGCAGTTCTTC